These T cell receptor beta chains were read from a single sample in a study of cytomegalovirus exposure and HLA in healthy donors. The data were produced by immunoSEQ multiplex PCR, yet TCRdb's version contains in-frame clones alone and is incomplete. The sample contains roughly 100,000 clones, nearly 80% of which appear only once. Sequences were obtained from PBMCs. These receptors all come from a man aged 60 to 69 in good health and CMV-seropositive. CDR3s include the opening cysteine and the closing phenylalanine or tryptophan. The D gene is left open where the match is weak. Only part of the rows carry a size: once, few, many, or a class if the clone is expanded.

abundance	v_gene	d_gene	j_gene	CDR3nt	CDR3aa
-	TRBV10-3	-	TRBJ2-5	TGTGCCATCAGTGAAATAGGACCCGGGGCGGGGGAGACCCAGTACTTC	CAISEIGPGAGETQYF
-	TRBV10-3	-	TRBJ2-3	TGTGCCATCAGTGAGTCGTATCCAGAAACAGATACGCAGTATTTT	CAISESYPETDTQYF
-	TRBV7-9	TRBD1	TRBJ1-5	TGTGCCAGTCAGACAGGGTCCGATAGCAATCAGCCCCAGCATTTT	CASQTGSDSNQPQHF
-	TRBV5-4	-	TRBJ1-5	TGTGCCAGCAGCTTGCCGGGGGATAGCGGCAATCAGCCCCAGCATTTT	CASSLPGDSGNQPQHF
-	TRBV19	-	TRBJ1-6	TGTGCCAGTAGCCCACAGGGTTTTTCACCCCTCCACTTT	CASSPQGFSPLHF
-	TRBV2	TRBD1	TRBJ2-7	TGTGCCAGCGAGCTGGGGGGACAGGGCGACGAGCAGTACTTC	CASELGGQGDEQYF
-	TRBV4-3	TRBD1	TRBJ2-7	TGCGCCAGCAGCCTGGACAGGGGGCTCGGATACGAGCAGTACTTC	CASSLDRGLGYEQYF
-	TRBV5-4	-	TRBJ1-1	TGTGCCAGCAGCTTGGCCGGGCCAGGGGACACTGAAGCTTTCTTT	CASSLAGPGDTEAFF
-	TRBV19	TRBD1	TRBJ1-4	TGTGCCAGTAGTATGACCGGGACAGGGGATGAAAAACTGTTTTTT	CASSMTGTGDEKLFF
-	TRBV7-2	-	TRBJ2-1	TGTGCCAGCAGCTTCCCAGGGGTAGAGCAGTTCTTC	CASSFPGVEQFF
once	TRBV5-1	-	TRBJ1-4	TGCGCCAGCAGCCCTGACAGTACCAATGAAAAACTGTTTTTT	CASSPDSTNEKLFF
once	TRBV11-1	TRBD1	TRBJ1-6	TGTGCCAGCAGCCCCCGACAGGGTAGTTCACCCCTCCACTTT	CASSPRQGSSPLHF
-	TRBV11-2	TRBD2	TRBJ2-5	TGTGCCAGCAGCTTAAGCGGGGGGGGCCAAGAGACCCAGTACTTC	CASSLSGGGQETQYF
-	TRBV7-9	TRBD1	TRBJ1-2	TGTGCCAGCAGCCCTTCGGACAGGGCTAACTATGGCTACACCTTC	CASSPSDRANYGYTF
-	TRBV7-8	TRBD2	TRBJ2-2	TGTGCCAGCAGCTTTCTAGCGGTCCTGAACACCGGGGAGCTGTTTTTT	CASSFLAVLNTGELFF
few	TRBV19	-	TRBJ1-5	TGTGCCAGTACCCACGGGACTTTTAGCAATCAGCCCCAGCATTTT	CASTHGTFSNQPQHF
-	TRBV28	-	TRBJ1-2	TGTGCCAGCGCAGGATATGGCTACACCTTC	CASAGYGYTF
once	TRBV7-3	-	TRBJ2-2	TGTGCCAGCAGCTTTTTCGGACAATCCGGGGAGCTGTTTTTT	CASSFFGQSGELFF
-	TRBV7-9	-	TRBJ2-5	TGTGCCAGCAGTGGGGGACAATACCAAGAGACCCAGTACTTC	CASSGGQYQETQYF
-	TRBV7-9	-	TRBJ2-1	TGTGCCAGCAGCCCCCGCCCGGGGAGCTCCTACAATGAGCAGTTCTTC	CASSPRPGSSYNEQFF